The 3 T cell receptor beta chains below come from one sample, sequenced in a study of T-cell reconstitution after alpha-beta-depleted transplantation in children. Unique molecular identifiers were used in preparing the TCRbeta library. In TCRdb, the PCR reads were re-called with MiXCR into one record per CDR3 protein. The repertoire holds some 500,000 distinct CDR3 sequences, with approximately 32% as singletons. The sequences come from PBMCs from the stem cell graft donor, collected from the stem cell graft. These receptors were collected from a human donor who donated a stem cell graft to a child with aplastic anemia.

In its sample, this clonotype was seen a few times. The chain employs TRBV30 and TRBJ2-1, with unresolved D. The CDR3 length is 14 residues. V was clipped by 4 bases and J by 4 bases, with 14 bases between them. The germline CDR1 and CDR2 sequences are GTSNPN and SVGIG (reference sequence). DNA of the CDR3: TGTGCCTGGACTAGTGGTAGAGAGTACAATGAGCAGTTCTTC. Translating gives CAWTSGREYNEQFF. Complete variable domain (other parts from reference TRBV30 and TRBJ2-1): SQTIHQWPATLVQPVGSPLSLECTVEGTSNPNLYWYRQAAGRGLQLLFYSVGIGQISSEVPQNLSASRPQDRQFILSSKKLLLSDSGFYLCAWTSGREYNEQFFGPGTRLTVL.

This chain uses TRBV9 with TRBJ1-2, with D hard to call. The CDR3 contains 15 residues. Trimming left V 0 bases short and J 7 bases short, with 16 bases between. Germline values: CDR1 SGDLS, CDR2 YYNGEE. Here the CDR3 DNA reads TGTGCCAGCAGCGTAGAATCCAGGACCGCTGGTGGCTACACCTTC. Translated, it gives CASSVESRTAGGYTF.

This chain uses TRBV5-1 with TRBJ2-3; D might be TRBD2 (6 bases). Deletions cut 4 bases from V and 0 bases from J, with 12 bases between. Per germline, CDR1 SGHRS and CDR2 YFSETQ. The CDR3 is 15 residues long. The CDR3 here is CASSLFSGSTDTQYF. The DNA of the CDR3 is TGCGCCAGCAGCCTCTTTAGCGGTAGCACAGATACGCAGTATTTT.